The clone carrying this T cell receptor beta chain was observed once. The source of the sample is a study of shared clonotypes between healthy human individuals. An assay was performed, and its level was deep. Only in-frame clones appear in the TCRdb table, and some are missing; sequencing was by immunoSEQ multiplex PCR. This sample has about 460,000 clones, with around 77% found just once. This receptor was taken from a woman in her 40s in good health. Some clones in this sample may be carry-over from other donors' samples. Sequenced sample: PBMCs.

The chain's CDR3 is CASSEYMGDQPQHF. CDR3 sequence (DNA): TGTGCCAGCAGTGAATATATGGGGGATCAGCCCCAGCATTTT. V gene TRBV2 combines with J gene TRBJ1-5, with D possibly matching TRBD1 (5 bases). The germline gives CDR1 SNHLY, CDR2 FYNNEI. The V gene lost 2 bases and the J gene lost 5 bases, with 10 bases spanning the gap. The CDR3 sequence is 14 residues long. The variable domain in full, with the rest retrieved from reference TRBV2 and TRBJ1-5, is EPEVTQTPSHQVTQMGQEVILRCVPISNHLYFYWYRQILGQKVEFLVSFYNNEISEKSEIFDDQFSVERPDGSNFTLKIRSTKLEDSAMYFCASSEYMGDQPQHFGDGTRLSIL.